One sample yielded the 12 T cell receptor beta chains listed below, sequenced in a study of blood T cell repertoires in COVID-19. The protocol was immunoSEQ multiplex PCR, while the TCRdb copy is restricted to in-frame clones and leaves out a portion. The top ten hold about 1.3% of the sample, which has roughly 200,000 clones, around 90% seen once. Sequenced material: PBMCs or T cells enriched from blood (not recorded which). Every receptor here comes from a man aged 25 to 40 who had recovered from COVID-19.

This clone was seen only once. Within the sample, other DNA sequences also encode this same CDR3. V is TRBV19 and J is TRBJ2-1; 9 bases fit TRBD1. CDR3 length equals 15 residues. Looked up from germline, CDR1 is LNHDA and CDR2 is SQIVND (reference sequence). V was clipped by 5 bases and J by 2 bases; unmatched bases: 4. CDR3 loop: CASSPGTGPYNEQFF. CDR3 in DNA: TGTGCCAGTAGTCCAGGGACAGGGCCCTACAATGAGCAGTTCTTC.

The rearrangement links TRBV30 to TRBJ2-7, with D maybe TRBD1 (5 bases). This CDR3 region has 11 residues. Trimming shortened V by 7 bases and J by 4 bases, and 11 bases separated the two germline ends. Germline V gives CDR1 GTSNPN, CDR2 SVGIG (reference sequence). Here the CDR3 DNA reads TGTGCCTCCGGACACAGATACGAGCAGTACTTC. Encoded protein: CASGHRYEQYF.

The gene calls are TRBV24-1 and TRBJ2-5; TRBD1 aligns across 8 bases. In germline, CDR1 is KGHDR, CDR2 SFDVKD. This CDR3 is 13 amino acids long. With 4 bases clipped from V and 3 bases from J, the junction kept 0 bases outside the gene matches. This CDR3 is CATSETGEETQYF. The CDR3 DNA is TGTGCCACCAGTGAGACAGGGGAAGAGACCCAGTACTTC.

The chain carries TRBV27 and TRBJ2-3, with 8 bases lining up with TRBD1. Per the germline V gene, CDR1 is MNHEY and CDR2 is SMNVEV (reference sequence). The CDR3 has 17 residues. Trimming removed 5 bases from V and 7 bases from J; junction bases left unmatched: 17. CDR3 sequence (DNA): TGTGCCAGCAGTACCCCCGGACAGGGCGCTACTGCCTATACGCAGTATTTT. Amino acid sequence: CASSTPGQGATAYTQYF.

The V gene is TRBV6-4, the J gene TRBJ2-3; 7 bases fit TRBD2. The CDR3 totals 14 residues. The ends lost 2 bases at V and 4 bases at J; junction bases unmatched: 3. CDR1 and CDR2 (germline): MRHNA, SNTAGT. Here the CDR3 DNA reads TGTGCCAGCAGTGACCGGGACTACGCAGATACGCAGTATTTT. This codes for CASSDRDYADTQYF.

This chain connects TRBV7-2 to TRBJ1-5, with TRBD1 as a possible D gene (5 bases). The CDR3 consists of 15 residues. The germline V gene has CDR1 SGHTA and CDR2 FQGNSA. V was pared by 0 bases and J by 4 bases, with 10 bases between. The CDR3 loop is CASSLASGGNQPQHF. DNA for the CDR3: TGTGCCAGCAGCTTAGCTTCCGGGGGGAATCAGCCCCAGCATTTT.

The chain uses TRBV12-3 or TRBV12-4 and TRBJ1-1; 7 bases agree with TRBD1. V gave up 6 bases and J gave up 5 bases; unmatched junction bases: 6. This CDR3 comprises 13 residues. CDR3: CASRGRGKTEAFF. In DNA, the CDR3 is TGTGCCAGCAGAGGCAGGGGGAAAACTGAAGCTTTCTTT.

The genes are TRBV5-4 and TRBJ2-5, with TRBD1 matching 11 bases. CDR1 and CDR2 from the germline V gene are SGHNT and YYREEE (reference sequence). Losses at the gene ends were 0 bases for V and 2 bases for J; bases not matched to a gene: 0. This CDR3 has 15 amino acids. The CDR3 DNA follows: TGTGCCAGCAGCTTGGGGGACAGGGGGCAAGAGACCCAGTACTTC. Translated, it gives CASSLGDRGQETQYF.

The chain is built from TRBV9 and TRBJ1-6; a weak D match, TRBD1 (5 bases). Per the germline V gene, CDR1 is SGDLS and CDR2 is YYNGEE. With 4 bases removed from V and 7 bases from J, the gap between germline ends came to 12 bases. The CDR3 consists of 14 residues. CDR3 region: CASSPTATNSPLHF. DNA of the CDR3: TGTGCCAGCAGCCCGACAGCCACAAATTCACCCCTCCACTTT.

J is TRBJ1-2 and V is TRBV11-2, with TRBD1 identical over 7 bases. The germline CDR1 and CDR2 sequences are SGHAT and FQNNGV. The junction had 6 bases not matched to a gene; V was cut back by 5 bases and J by 6 bases. This CDR3 is 13 amino acids long. The CDR3 DNA sequence: TGTGCCAGCAGCGTTACAGGGGTGAATGGCTACACCTTC. Translating it yields CASSVTGVNGYTF.

The rearrangement joins TRBV19 to TRBJ2-2; weak D call: TRBD2 (6 bases). The CDR3 sequence is 15 residues long. V lost 5 bases to trimming and J lost 3 bases, with 13 bases between them. CDR1 LNHDA and CDR2 SQIVND come from the germline V gene (reference sequence). The chain's CDR3 is CASSEAGTYTGELFF. The CDR3 DNA reads as TGTGCCAGTAGTGAGGCAGGGACTTACACCGGGGAGCTGTTTTTT.

This CDR3 reads CASSLLFSRTGDYEQYF. CDR3 sequence (DNA): TGTGCCAGCAGCCTTCTATTTTCTCGGACAGGGGACTACGAGCAGTACTTC. This sequence joins TRBV14 and TRBJ2-7, with 9 bases identical to TRBD1. Germline V gene lookup returns CDR1 SGHDN and CDR2 FVKESK. The CDR3 contains 17 residues. The J segment lost 3 bases and the V segment lost 4 bases, leaving 13 bases of the junction unmatched.